This T cell receptor beta chain was sequenced in a study of blood T cell repertoires in COVID-19. About the research overall: Samples of COVID-19 (acute and convalescent) were obtained from the United States, Italy and Spain.

Repertoires were generated with immunoSEQ multiplex PCR, while TCRdb's copy carries only in-frame clones and drops some. The table includes about 180,000 clones, 80% to 85% detected once. The germline V and J ends were trimmed by 7 bases and 6 bases, with 13 bases remaining between them. Looked up from germline, CDR1 is SNHLY and CDR2 is FYNNEI. The CDR3 is 13 amino acids. The chain couples TRBV2 to TRBJ1-5, with D possibly TRBD1 on 5 matching bases. The sample was peripheral blood. This sequence originates from a woman between 65 and 79 years old with COVID-19, enrolled during active disease. CDR3 DNA: TGTGCCAGCACAGGGAATACAGGTCAGCCCCAGCATTTT. This codes for CASTGNTGQPQHF.